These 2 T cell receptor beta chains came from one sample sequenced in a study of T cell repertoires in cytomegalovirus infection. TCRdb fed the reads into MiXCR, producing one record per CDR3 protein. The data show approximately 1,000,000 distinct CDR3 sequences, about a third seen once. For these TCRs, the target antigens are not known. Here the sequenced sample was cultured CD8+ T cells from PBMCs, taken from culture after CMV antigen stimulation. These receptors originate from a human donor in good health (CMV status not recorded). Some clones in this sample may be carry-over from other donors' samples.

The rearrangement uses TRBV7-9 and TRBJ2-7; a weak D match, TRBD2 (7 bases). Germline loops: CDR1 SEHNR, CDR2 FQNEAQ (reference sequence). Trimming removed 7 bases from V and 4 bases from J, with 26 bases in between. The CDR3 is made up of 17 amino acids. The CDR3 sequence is CASNPIGGGGHLYEQYF. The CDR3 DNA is TGTGCCAGCAACCCGATAGGGGGGGGAGGGCACCTGTACGAGCAGTACTTC.

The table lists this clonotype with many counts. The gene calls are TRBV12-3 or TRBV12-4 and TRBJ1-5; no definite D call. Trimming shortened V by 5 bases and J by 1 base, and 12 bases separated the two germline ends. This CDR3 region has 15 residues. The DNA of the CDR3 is TGTGCCAGCAGTCAAAAGGACGGGAGCAATCAGCCCCAGCATTTT. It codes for CASSQKDGSNQPQHF.